One sample yielded the 18 T cell receptor beta chains listed below, sequenced in a study of neoadjuvant nivolumab and ipilimumab in lung cancer. The protocol was immunoSEQ multiplex PCR, while the TCRdb copy is restricted to in-frame clones and leaves out a portion. Of under 15,000 clones listed, nearly 70% are singletons. This material consisted of peripheral blood, taken after neoadjuvant nivolumab, alone or with ipilimumab, at or shortly before surgery. All receptors derive from an adult with non-small cell lung cancer.

This chain links TRBV4-3 with TRBJ2-5; 9 bases map to TRBD2. Looked up from germline, CDR1 is LGHNA and CDR2 is YSLEER. J lost 4 bases, V lost 1 base, and 7 bases had no gene match. The CDR3 is 16 residues long. The CDR3 bases are TGCGCCAGCAGCCAAGTTGCTAGCGGGAAATCAGAGACCCAGTACTTC. Protein: CASSQVASGKSETQYF.

The chain recombines TRBV5-1 with TRBJ2-7, with 7 bases that match TRBD2. CDR1 is SGHRS and CDR2 is YFSETQ in the germline V gene. The J segment lost 2 bases and the V segment lost 3 bases, leaving 8 bases of the junction unmatched. The CDR3 contains 15 residues. CDR3 region: CASSSRDGGTYEQYF. In nucleotides, the CDR3 is TGCGCCAGCAGCTCCCGAGACGGGGGGACCTACGAGCAGTACTTC.

This clone came up a few times. The V gene is TRBV6-5, the J gene TRBJ2-5; no definite D call. The V end was cut by 6 bases, the J end by 5 bases, with 10 bases between. The CDR3 runs 12 residues. Germline CDR1 and CDR2: MNHEY and SVGAGI. CDR3 sequence (DNA): TGTGCCAGCAGCCCTCACGGGGAGACCCAGTACTTC. Translation: CASSPHGETQYF.

The J gene is TRBJ2-7, the V gene TRBV7-6; 7 bases fit TRBD1. The CDR3 is 13 residues long. Germline V gene sequence: CDR1 SGHVS, CDR2 FNYEAQ. The junction had 7 bases not matched to a gene; V was cut back by 5 bases and J by 6 bases. CDR3 loop: CASSPQTGTEQYF. CDR3 sequence (DNA): TGTGCCAGCAGCCCTCAGACAGGGACCGAGCAGTACTTC. The full variable domain, in which reference TRBV7-6 and TRBJ2-7 provide the parts outside the CDR3, is GAGVSQSPRYKVTKRGQDVALRCDPISGHVSLYWYRQALGQGPEFLTYFNYEAQQDKSGLPNDRFSAERPEGSISTLTIQRTEQRDSAMYRCASSPQTGTEQYFGPGTRLTVT.

The V and J genes are TRBV7-3 and TRBJ1-4, with 8 bases fitting TRBD1. The CDR3 covers 13 residues. The J segment lost 14 bases and the V segment lost 5 bases, leaving 10 bases of the junction unmatched. Germline-derived CDR1 and CDR2 are SGHTA and FQGTGA. DNA of the CDR3: TGTGCCAGCAGCCTGAACGGACAGGGAGAGCTGTTTTTT. Protein product: CASSLNGQGELFF.

The gene calls are TRBV29-1 and TRBJ2-2; D is uncertain. This CDR3 has 13 amino acids. Deletions cut 7 bases from V and 4 bases from J, with 13 bases between. The V gene's germline CDR1 is SQVTM and CDR2 ANQGSEA. The chain's CDR3 is CSASKIGTGELFF. For the CDR3, the DNA is TGCAGCGCCTCTAAAATAGGCACCGGGGAGCTGTTTTTT.

This clone was counted a few times. The gene calls are TRBV7-2 and TRBJ2-2, with D perhaps TRBD2 (6 bases). In germline, CDR1 is SGHTA, CDR2 FQGNSA. V was trimmed by 2 bases and J by 7 bases, leaving 23 bases between them. This CDR3 spans 18 amino acids. The CDR3: CASSLSIREASKNGELFF. The CDR3 coding sequence is TGTGCCAGCAGCTTATCAATCAGGGAGGCCTCAAAAAACGGGGAGCTGTTTTTT.

CDR3 amino acids: CASSFSGAGTEAFF. The CDR3 DNA follows: TGCGCCAGCAGCTTTTCGGGGGCAGGGACTGAAGCTTTCTTT. The V and J genes are TRBV5-1 and TRBJ1-1, with a tentative D call TRBD1 (6 bases). Trimming stripped 2 bases from V and 5 bases from J, with 13 bases between. The germline V gene has CDR1 SGHRS and CDR2 YFSETQ. The CDR3 loop spans 14 amino acids.

The chain carries TRBV18 and TRBJ1-5, with 9 bases fitting TRBD1. The CDR3 has 14 amino acids. Trimming cost V 4 bases and J 9 bases; bases outside gene matches: 7. Germline V CDR1 and CDR2: KGHSH, LQKENI. The CDR3 DNA reads as TGTGCCAGCTCACAAGACAGGGGGGCGAGGCCCCAGCATTTT. Its protein product is CASSQDRGARPQHF.

This clone was counted only a few times. V gene TRBV6-4 combines with J gene TRBJ1-2; D unresolved. The CDR3 has 11 residues. CDR1 and CDR2 from the germline V gene are MRHNA and SNTAGT. V was trimmed by 2 bases and J by 5 bases, leaving 3 bases between them. This chain's CDR3 is CASSDVYGYTF. The CDR3 coding sequence is TGTGCCAGCAGTGACGTATATGGCTACACCTTC.

This clone was detected once. This chain links TRBV5-1 with TRBJ2-5; 7 nucleotides match TRBD1. Looked up from germline, CDR1 is SGHRS and CDR2 is YFSETQ. CDR3 length: 14 residues. V shed 0 bases and J 2 bases; nucleotides not matched to a gene: 1. The chain's CDR3 is CASSLVGQQETQYF. In nucleotides, the CDR3 is TGCGCCAGCAGCTTGGTGGGACAGCAAGAGACCCAGTACTTC.

V is TRBV18 and J is TRBJ2-7; a weak D match, TRBD2 (6 bases). Germline loops: CDR1 KGHSH, CDR2 LQKENI. Between the trimmed V and J ends, which lost 1 base and 11 bases, there was a span of 21 bases. CDR3 length: 15 residues. DNA for the CDR3: TGTGCCAGCTCACCACTTAAAGGGGCCGCTGGGGAGGAGTACTTC. This sequence encodes CASSPLKGAAGEEYF.

This clone was recorded once. This chain uses TRBV5-1 with TRBJ2-7, with TRBD1 matching 9 bases. Losses at the gene ends were 4 bases for V and 7 bases for J; bases not matched to a gene: 6. This CDR3 is built from 13 residues. Germline-derived CDR1 and CDR2 are SGHRS and YFSETQ. CDR3 amino acids: CASSGHRGREQYF. The CDR3 coding sequence is TGCGCCAGCAGCGGCCACAGGGGGCGAGAGCAGTACTTC.

The gene calls are TRBV5-1 and TRBJ1-2; D gene unclear. In germline, CDR1 is SGHRS, CDR2 YFSETQ. V dropped 4 bases and J dropped 3 bases, with 16 bases sitting between them. This CDR3 has 15 residues. The DNA for the CDR3 is TGCGCCAGCAGCGTGGGCCTCTCCGGAGACTATGGCTACACCTTC. As protein: CASSVGLSGDYGYTF.

The chain employs TRBV7-2 and TRBJ1-1; D is unresolved. The CDR3 covers 14 residues. V dropped 0 bases and J dropped 9 bases, with 14 bases sitting between them. Germline V gene data show CDR1 as SGHTA and CDR2 as FQGNSA. CDR3 protein: CASSLALVAGKAFF. The CDR3 DNA reads TGTGCCAGCAGCTTAGCCTTGGTGGCAGGTAAAGCTTTCTTT. The variable domain in full, with the rest retrieved from reference TRBV7-2 and TRBJ1-1, is GAGVSQSPSNKVTEKGKDVELRCDPISGHTALYWYRQSLGQGLEFLIYFQGNSAPDKSGLPSDRFSAERTGGSVSTLTIQRTQQEDSAVYLCASSLALVAGKAFFGQGTRLTVV.

The rearrangement joins TRBV29-1 to TRBJ1-2; D might be TRBD1 (6 bases). The CDR3 spans 12 residues. The germline CDR1 and CDR2 sequences are SQVTM and ANQGSEA. Trimming removed 7 bases at V and 13 bases at J, with 22 bases between. The CDR3 DNA reads TGCAGCGCTTCCCTATCAAACGGGACACCCACCTTC. Its protein product is CSASLSNGTPTF. The full variable domain, its missing parts supplied by reference TRBV29-1 and TRBJ1-2, is SAVISQKPSRDICQRGTSLTIQCQVDSQVTMMFWYRQQPGQSLTLIATANQGSEATYESGFVIDKFPISRPNLTFSTLTVSNMSPEDSSIYLCSASLSNGTPTFGSGTRLTVV.

J is TRBJ2-2 and V is TRBV18; D might be TRBD1 (6 bases). The ends were cut back, 6 bases at V and 5 bases at J, with 16 bases in the middle. The CDR3 contains 15 residues. Germline values: CDR1 KGHSH, CDR2 LQKENI. The chain's CDR3 is CASSSNRVRTGELFF. As DNA, the CDR3 is TGTGCCAGCTCGTCAAACAGGGTCCGAACCGGGGAGCTGTTTTTT.

This clone was counted a few times. This chain uses TRBV5-4 with TRBJ2-7, with unresolved D. Deletions cut 2 bases from V and 6 bases from J, with 6 bases between. Germline lookup yields CDR1 SGHNT and CDR2 YYREEE (reference sequence). The CDR3 extends over 11 amino acids. Written as DNA, the CDR3 is TGTGCCAGCAGCTTACGAGGCGAGCAGTACTTC. Protein sequence: CASSLRGEQYF.